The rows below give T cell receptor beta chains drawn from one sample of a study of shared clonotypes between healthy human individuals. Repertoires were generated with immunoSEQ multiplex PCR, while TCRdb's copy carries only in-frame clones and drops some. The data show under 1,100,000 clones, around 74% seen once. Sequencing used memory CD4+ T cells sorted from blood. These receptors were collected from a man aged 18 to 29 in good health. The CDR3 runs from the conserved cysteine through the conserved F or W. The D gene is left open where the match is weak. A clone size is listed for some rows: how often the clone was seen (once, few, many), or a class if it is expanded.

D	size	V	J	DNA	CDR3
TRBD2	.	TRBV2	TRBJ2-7	TGTGCCAGCAGTCCTAGCGGCTACGAGCAGTACTTC	CASSPSGYEQYF
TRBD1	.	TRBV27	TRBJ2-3	TGTGCCAGCAGGCTGGGCAGGGGGCAAGATACGCAGTATTTT	CASRLGRGQDTQYF
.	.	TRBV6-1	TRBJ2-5	TGTGCCAGCAGTGAACAGATGGGGCGGGAGACCCAGTACTTC	CASSEQMGRETQYF
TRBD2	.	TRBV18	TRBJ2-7	TGTGCCAGCTCACTTGGGGCTAGCGGGACCTACGAGCAGTACTTC	CASSLGASGTYEQYF
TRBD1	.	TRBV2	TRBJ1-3	TGTGCCAGCAGCTCGGACAGGGGATCCCTCTCTGGAAACACCATATATTTT	CASSSDRGSLSGNTIYF
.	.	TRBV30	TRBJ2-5	TGTGCCTGGAGTGTCGGGACAGAGACCCAGTACTTC	CAWSVGTETQYF
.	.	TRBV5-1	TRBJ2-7	TGCGCCAGCAGCTTGGGACAGGTTGCCTACGAGCAGTACTTC	CASSLGQVAYEQYF
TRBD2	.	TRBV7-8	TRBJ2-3	TGTGCCAGCAGCCCCCTCAGCGGGAGGGTCACAGATACGCAGTATTTT	CASSPLSGRVTDTQYF
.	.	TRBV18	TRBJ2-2	TGTGCCAGCTCACCACCGATTGGTATCACCGGGGAGCTGTTTTTT	CASSPPIGITGELFF
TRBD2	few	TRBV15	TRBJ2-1	TGTGCCACCAGCAGAGCTAGCGGGTCCTACAATGAGCAGTTCTTC	CATSRASGSYNEQFF
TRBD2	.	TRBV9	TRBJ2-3	TGTGCCAGCAGCGTTGCGGGGGTTGGAGATACGCAGTATTTT	CASSVAGVGDTQYF
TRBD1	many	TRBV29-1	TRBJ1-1	TGCAGCGCTAGGGACAGACTGAACACTGAAGCTTTCTTT	CSARDRLNTEAFF
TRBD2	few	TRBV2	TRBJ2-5	TGTGCCAGCATCCTTCTAGCGGGGGGCCTTCGGTACCAAGAGACCCAGTACTTC	CASILLAGGLRYQETQYF
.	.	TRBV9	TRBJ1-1	TGTGCCAGCAGCGTGGGAGGGCACACTGAAGCTTTCTTT	CASSVGGHTEAFF
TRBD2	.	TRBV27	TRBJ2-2	TGTGCCAGCCGTCTAGCGGGAGGGAACACCGGGGAGCTGTTTTTT	CASRLAGGNTGELFF
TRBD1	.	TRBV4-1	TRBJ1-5	TGCGCCAGCAGCGTTGGGACAGGGCTGGGCAATCAGCCCCAGCATTTT	CASSVGTGLGNQPQHF
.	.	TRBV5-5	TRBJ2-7	TGTGCCAGCAGCTTGTTAACAGTTTCCCACGAGCAGTACTTC	CASSLLTVSHEQYF
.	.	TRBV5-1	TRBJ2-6	TGCGCCAGCAGCGAAACGATTGGGGCCAACGTCCTGACTTTC	CASSETIGANVLTF
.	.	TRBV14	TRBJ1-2	TGTGCCAGCAGCCAAGTCCCAGGGGCGCTCGGCTACACCTTC	CASSQVPGALGYTF
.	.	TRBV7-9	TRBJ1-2	TGTGCCAGCAGCTTAGTAGGCGGTAACTATGGCTACACCTTC	CASSLVGGNYGYTF
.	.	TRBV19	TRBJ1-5	TGTGCCAGTAGCCACCAGTCCGTGGGGAACAATCAGCCCCAGCATTTT	CASSHQSVGNNQPQHF
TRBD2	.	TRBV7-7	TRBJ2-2	TGTGCTAGCAGCCCCCTAGCGGGAGGGCCCCCCGGGGAGCTGTTTTTT	CASSPLAGGPPGELFF
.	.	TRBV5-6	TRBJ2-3	TGTGCCAGCAGCTTGTCCCTGCTTTCAGATACGCAGTATTTT	CASSLSLLSDTQYF
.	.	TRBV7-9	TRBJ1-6	TGTGCCAGCAGCCCCGGGGCCGATAATTCACCCCTCCACTTT	CASSPGADNSPLHF
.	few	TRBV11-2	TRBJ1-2	TGTGCCAGCAGCTTAAGTCTCGGGGGGAGCCTTAACTATGGCTACACCTTC	CASSLSLGGSLNYGYTF
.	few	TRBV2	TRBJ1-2	TGTGCCAGCAGTGGGGCCCAGGGCTATGGCTACACCTTC	CASSGAQGYGYTF
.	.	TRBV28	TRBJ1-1	TGTGCCAGCGGCAGGGGAGGCACTGAAGCTTTCTTT	CASGRGGTEAFF
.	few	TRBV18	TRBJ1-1	TGTGCCAGCTCACCACCTGGGCGGAGGAACACTGAAGCTTTCTTT	CASSPPGRRNTEAFF
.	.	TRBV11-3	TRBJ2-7	TGTGCCAGCAGCTTACTGACGGTCTCCTACGAGCAGTACTTC	CASSLLTVSYEQYF
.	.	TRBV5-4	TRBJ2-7	TGTGCCAGCAGCTTGGGTGGGTCCTCCTACGAGCAGTACTTC	CASSLGGSSYEQYF
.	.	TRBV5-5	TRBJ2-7	TGTGCCAGCAGCTGGGGCCAGGGGTGGTCCTACGAGCAGTACTTC	CASSWGQGWSYEQYF
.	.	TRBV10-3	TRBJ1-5	TGTGCCATCAGTGGGGCACCGATCAGCCCCCAGCATTTT	CAISGAPISPQHF
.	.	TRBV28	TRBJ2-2	TGTGCCAGCAGTTTACCCTTAGCTGGCACCGGGGAGCTGTTTTTT	CASSLPLAGTGELFF
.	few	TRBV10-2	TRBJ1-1	TGCGCCAGCAGTGAAGCTCAAGGAGAAGCTTTCTTT	CASSEAQGEAFF
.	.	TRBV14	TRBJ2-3	TGTGCCAGCAGCCAGGGTACTAGTGCCCTCACAGATACGCAGTATTTT	CASSQGTSALTDTQYF
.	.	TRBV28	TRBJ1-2	TGTGCCAGCAGTCCCGGGGCGGGCCGGGCCCCCTTGGGCTACACCTTC	CASSPGAGRAPLGYTF
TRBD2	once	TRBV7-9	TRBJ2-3	TGTGCCAGCAGCACCAACGCTCGGGCTAGCGGGGAGGATACGCAGTATTTT	CASSTNARASGEDTQYF
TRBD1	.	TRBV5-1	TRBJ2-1	TGCGCCAGCGCCACCGGGACAGGGGGTATCAATGAGCAGTTCTTC	CASATGTGGINEQFF
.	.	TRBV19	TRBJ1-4	TGTGCCAGTAGTCGGACAACGAATAATGAAAAACTGTTTTTT	CASSRTTNNEKLFF
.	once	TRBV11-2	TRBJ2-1	TGTGCCAGCAGCAACCGCTTAGAAGGGGGATGGGGCAATGAGCAGTTCTTC	CASSNRLEGGWGNEQFF
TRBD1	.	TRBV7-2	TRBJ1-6	TGTGCCAGCAGCAACAGGGGGCGAAATTCACCCCTCCACTTT	CASSNRGRNSPLHF
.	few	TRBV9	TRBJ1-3	TGTGCCAGCAGCAGCCGGGCCTCTGGAAACACCATATATTTT	CASSSRASGNTIYF
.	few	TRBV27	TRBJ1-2	TGTGCCAGCAGTTCAAATTCAGGGGTCGGCTATGGCTACACCTTC	CASSSNSGVGYGYTF
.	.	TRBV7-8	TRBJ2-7	TGTGCCAGCACCCAGGGCGGGCTGGCCTCCTCCTACGAGCAGTACTTC	CASTQGGLASSYEQYF
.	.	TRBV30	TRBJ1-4	TGTGCCTGGAGTGTGGGGTTGGGGGCTGTTGAAAAACTGTTTTTT	CAWSVGLGAVEKLFF
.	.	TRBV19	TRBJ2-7	TGTGCCAGTAGTATACTGGCAGGGGGGTCCTACGAGCAGTACTTC	CASSILAGGSYEQYF
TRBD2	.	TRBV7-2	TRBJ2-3	TGTGCCACCCGGCCGGCGGGGGGCTCCCAAAATACGCAGTATTTT	CATRPAGGSQNTQYF
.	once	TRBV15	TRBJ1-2	TGTGCCACCAGCAGAGATCGGGCAGGGGACGGCTACACCTTC	CATSRDRAGDGYTF
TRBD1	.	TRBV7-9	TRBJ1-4	TGTGCCAGCAGCCGAAGAGGGACAGTTGCAACTAATGAAAAACTGTTTTTT	CASSRRGTVATNEKLFF
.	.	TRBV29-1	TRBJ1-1	TGCAGCGTTGAACAAGGTTTTACGGCGAACACTGAAGCTTTCTTT	CSVEQGFTANTEAFF
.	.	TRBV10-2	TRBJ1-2	TGCGCCAGCAGCCCGAACCGAGACTACACCTTC	CASSPNRDYTF
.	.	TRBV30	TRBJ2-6	TGTGCCTGGAGTTCAACAGCATTCTCTGGGGCCAACGTCCTGACTTTC	CAWSSTAFSGANVLTF
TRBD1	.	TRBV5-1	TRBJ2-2	TGCGCCAGCAGCCCCGGGACAGGGAAGATCACCGGGGAGCTGTTTTTT	CASSPGTGKITGELFF
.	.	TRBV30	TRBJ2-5	TGTGCCTGGAGTCCCGGCCAGACCCAGTACTTC	CAWSPGQTQYF